One and the same sample provided the 31 T cell receptor beta chains below, sequenced in a study of T cells in Graves' hyperthyroidism and ophthalmopathy. The CDR3 regions of TCR beta were amplified from RNA transcripts. TCR CDR3 regions were first amplified by RT-PCR with HTBI primers. TCRdb re-analysed the multiplex PCR reads in MiXCR, keeping a single row per CDR3 protein. The profile covers around 600,000 distinct CDR3 sequences, with just under 45% appearing a single time and under 8% taken by the ten largest. The sample taken for sequencing was peripheral blood or thyroid tissue (not recorded which). The receptors originated from an adult man with Graves' disease, either hyperthyroidism or ophthalmopathy (not recorded which).

This chain joins TRBV7-2 and TRBJ1-2; 7 bases map to TRBD1. CDR1 and CDR2 (germline): SGHTA, FQGNSA. The CDR3 loop spans 15 amino acids. V shed 7 bases and J 2 bases; nucleotides not matched to a gene: 10. CDR3 protein: CASTPGDSLNYGYTF. The DNA for the CDR3 is TGTGCCAGCACCCCGGGGGACAGCTTGAACTATGGCTACACCTTC.

The V gene is TRBV5-1, the J gene TRBJ2-5, with 10 bases fitting TRBD1. Per the germline V gene, CDR1 is SGHRS and CDR2 is YFSETQ. This CDR3 is built from 17 residues. With 0 bases clipped from V and 1 base from J, the junction kept 6 bases outside the gene matches. CDR3 in DNA: TGCGCCAGCAGCTTGGTGGAGGGACAGGGGTCCCAAGAGACCCAGTACTTC. Encoded protein: CASSLVEGQGSQETQYF. The full variable domain, with the rest looked up from reference TRBV5-1 and TRBJ2-5, is KAGVTQTPRYLIKTRGQQVTLSCSPISGHRSVSWYQQTPGQGLQFLFEYFSETQRNKGNFPGRFSGRQFSNSRSEMNVSTLELGDSALYLCASSLVEGQGSQETQYFGPGTRLLVL.

The genes are TRBV6-1 and TRBJ1-5, with D hard to call. The CDR3 runs 17 residues. Germline assignment: CDR1 MNHNS and CDR2 SASEGT. V was cut by 4 bases and J by 1 base, with 17 bases left in between. The CDR3 coding sequence is TGTGCCAGCAGTGCTCCGACCGAGGGTTTCAGCAATCAGCCCCAGCATTTT. This codes for CASSAPTEGFSNQPQHF.

The chain joins TRBV15 to TRBJ2-5; the D call may be TRBD1 or TRBD2 (6 bases each). There are 16 residues in the CDR3. V shed 0 bases and J shed 1 base, with 12 bases lying between them. Looked up from germline, CDR1 is LNHNV and CDR2 is YYDKDF (reference sequence). This CDR3 reads CATSRDFGGPQETQYF. CDR3 DNA sequence: TGTGCCACCAGCAGAGATTTCGGGGGCCCCCAAGAGACCCAGTACTTC. The full variable domain, with the rest looked up from reference TRBV15 and TRBJ2-5, is DAMVIQNPRYQVTQFGKPVTLSCSQTLNHNVMYWYQQKSSQAPKLLFHYYDKDFNNEADTPDNFQSRRPNTSFCFLDIRSPGLGDTAMYLCATSRDFGGPQETQYFGPGTRLLVL.

The chain recombines TRBV24-1 with TRBJ1-2; no reliable D call. Trimming stripped 7 bases from V and 5 bases from J, with 13 bases between. Germline V lookup: CDR1 KGHDR, CDR2 SFDVKD. The CDR3 is 13 amino acids. The CDR3 spells CATRDPAAYGYTF. DNA of the CDR3: TGTGCCACCAGAGATCCGGCGGCGTATGGCTACACCTTC.

The chain is built from TRBV6-1 and TRBJ2-7; D possibly corresponds to TRBD1 (6 bases). Trimming shortened V by 6 bases and J by 3 bases, and 21 bases separated the two germline ends. Germline CDR1 and CDR2: MNHNS and SASEGT. The CDR3 consists of 16 residues. CDR3: CASSPLGGRVLYEQYF. As DNA, the CDR3 is TGTGCCAGCAGCCCTCTAGGGGGTAGGGTTCTCTACGAGCAGTACTTC.

Of note for this clonotype: A much more abundant neighbour one base away suggests this may be a read error. The chain carries TRBV19 and TRBJ1-4; D not certain. Germline V gene lookup returns CDR1 LNHDA and CDR2 SQIVND (reference sequence). This CDR3 region has 12 residues. DNA of the CDR3: TGTGCCAGTAAGAGGGCCAATGAAAAACAGTTTTTT. Translation: CASKRANEKQFF.

The table lists this clonotype with many counts. The J gene is TRBJ1-3, the V gene TRBV9; D is unresolved. Germline values: CDR1 SGDLS, CDR2 YYNGEE. V was shortened by 0 bases and J by 4 bases, with 14 bases between the two germline ends. The CDR3 spans 16 residues. The CDR3 DNA follows: TGTGCCAGCAGCGTAGGCGTAGGGCAGTCGGGAAACACCATATATTTT. Protein product: CASSVGVGQSGNTIYF.

This clonotype has more than one count but fewer than ten. This chain links TRBV7-8 with TRBJ2-7; D perhaps matches TRBD2 (7 bases). The CDR3 has 14 amino acids. The ends were cut back, 3 bases at V and 2 bases at J, with 11 bases in the middle. Germline lookup yields CDR1 SGHVS and CDR2 FQNEAQ. CDR3 loop: CASSFRGATYEQYF. The CDR3 coding sequence is TGTGCCAGCAGCTTCCGGGGGGCGACCTACGAGCAGTACTTC.

About this clonotype itself: A much larger clone lies a single base off, so this may be a read error. Since no conserved phenylalanine or tryptophan closes the CDR3, a read error is the likely cause. This chain links TRBV29-1 with TRBJ1-2; 9 nucleotides align to TRBD1. Germline-derived CDR1 and CDR2 are SQVTM and ANQGSEA. The V gene end was trimmed by 6 bases and the J gene end by 6 bases; junction bases not matched to a gene: 5. The CDR3 runs to 12 residues. The CDR3 coding sequence is TGCAGCGTCTGGGACAGGGACGATGGCTACACCCTC. This gives the protein CSVWDRDDGYTL.

This clonotype was seen only a few times. The gene calls are TRBV10-3 and TRBJ1-2; D is uncertain. CDR1 and CDR2 from the germline V gene are ENHRY and SYGVKD. This CDR3 contains 13 residues. V shed 6 bases and J shed 2 bases, with 10 bases lying between them. The CDR3 is CAIRGRLNYGYTF. CDR3 nucleotide sequence: TGTGCCATCAGAGGCAGGCTCAACTATGGCTACACCTTC.

The V and J genes are TRBV29-1 and TRBJ1-1, with a possible D match to TRBD1 (6 bases). Trimming took 6 bases from V and 0 from J, leaving 11 bases between them. The germline CDR1 and CDR2 sequences are SQVTM and ANQGSEA. The CDR3 contains 13 residues. The chain's CDR3 is CSVGQFMNTEAFF. In nucleotides, the CDR3 is TGCAGCGTCGGACAGTTTATGAACACTGAAGCTTTCTTT. Full variable domain (remainder filled in from reference TRBV29-1 and TRBJ1-1): SAVISQKPSRDICQRGTSLTIQCQVDSQVTMMFWYRQQPGQSLTLIATANQGSEATYESGFVIDKFPISRPNLTFSTLTVSNMSPEDSSIYLCSVGQFMNTEAFFGQGTRLTVV.

This clonotype has at least ten counts. V gene TRBV10-3 combines with J gene TRBJ2-7; no clear D. The CDR3 runs 14 residues. The V gene's germline CDR1 is ENHRY and CDR2 SYGVKD. V was trimmed by 10 bases and J by 6 bases, leaving 22 bases between them. CDR3 sequence reads: CATLDPTPWGEQYF. The CDR3 nucleotides read TGTGCCACCCTCGACCCCACCCCTTGGGGCGAGCAGTACTTC.

V usage is TRBV7-9 and J usage is TRBJ2-5, with D possibly TRBD1 on 5 matching bases. In germline, CDR1 is SEHNR, CDR2 FQNEAQ (reference sequence). The CDR3 spans 15 residues. V dropped 4 bases and J dropped 3 bases, with 15 bases sitting between them. For the CDR3, the DNA is TGTGCCAGCAGCTCCGACACGGCAGGGAAAGAGACCCAGTACTTC. This codes for CASSSDTAGKETQYF.

This clonotype was detected many times. V and J are TRBV15 and TRBJ1-1; unclear D gene. This CDR3 is 13 amino acids long. CDR1 and CDR2 (germline): LNHNV, YYDKDF (reference sequence). V was shortened by 6 bases and J by 0 bases, with 8 bases between the two germline ends. In DNA form, the CDR3 reads TGTGCCACCAGAAGTACAATGAACACTGAAGCTTTCTTT. Translation: CATRSTMNTEAFF.

This clonotype was recorded at least ten times. The gene calls are TRBV29-1 and TRBJ1-3, with a weak D call TRBD1 (5 bases). The CDR3 is 15 residues long. Germline CDR1 reads SQVTM; CDR2 reads ANQGSEA. Trimming left V 1 base short and J 1 base short, with 11 bases between. The CDR3 sequence: CSVEGVRGSGNTIYF. CDR3 sequence (DNA): TGCAGCGTTGAAGGAGTAAGGGGATCTGGAAACACCATATATTTT.

This clonotype was seen at least ten times. This sequence joins TRBV10-3 and TRBJ1-3; D gene uncertain. Germline V lookup: CDR1 ENHRY, CDR2 SYGVKD. The V and J ends lost 0 bases and 4 bases respectively, with 13 bases between them. This CDR3 has 16 residues. The CDR3, as DNA: TGTGCCATCAGTGAGTCTCTCTCGGGGTACGGAAACACCATATATTTT. Protein sequence: CAISESLSGYGNTIYF.

This chain connects TRBV19 to TRBJ1-5; no clear D. The germline V gene encodes CDR1 LNHDA and CDR2 SQIVND (reference sequence). V was clipped by 4 bases and J by 0 bases, with 16 bases between them. This CDR3 region has 17 residues. The CDR3: CASSSVTGRYSNQPQHF. Written as DNA, the CDR3 is TGTGCCAGTAGTAGCGTTACCGGGAGATATAGCAATCAGCCCCAGCATTTT.

The CDR3 DNA reads TGTGCCATCAGCGCCAGAACAGGGGGGAACACTGAAGCTTTCTTT. Protein product: CAISARTGGNTEAFF. The chain links TRBV10-3 to TRBJ1-1; 8 bases are a match to TRBD1. J gave up 1 base and V 6 bases, and 7 bases lay outside the gene matches. This CDR3 is 15 amino acids long. Germline CDR1 ENHRY, CDR2 SYGVKD.

This clonotype was recorded many times. The chain carries TRBV2 and TRBJ1-5, with D perhaps TRBD1 (5 bases). CDR3 size: 14 residues. V was cut by 3 bases and J by 5 bases, with 11 bases left in between. CDR1 SNHLY and CDR2 FYNNEI come from the germline V gene. The CDR3 DNA reads TGTGCCAGCAGTGATTCCAGAGGGGATCAGCCCCAGCATTTT. Translated, it gives CASSDSRGDQPQHF.

This clonotype has a handful of counts. The chain has TRBV7-2 and TRBJ2-7; TRBD1 might be the D (5 bases). V dropped 3 bases and J dropped 4 bases, with 13 bases sitting between them. Germline V gene data show CDR1 as SGHTA and CDR2 as FQGNSA. The CDR3 runs to 14 residues. The CDR3 spells CASSFSRSGYEQYF. In DNA form, the CDR3 reads TGTGCCAGCAGCTTCTCCAGATCAGGGTACGAGCAGTACTTC.

V usage is TRBV24-1 and J usage is TRBJ2-5; 9 nucleotides line up with TRBD1. The CDR3 extends over 14 amino acids. Germline assignment: CDR1 KGHDR and CDR2 SFDVKD. With V trimmed by 7 bases and J by 5 bases, 7 bases remained unmatched. DNA of the CDR3: TGTGCCACCAGCCGGACAGGGGACGTCGAGACCCAGTACTTC. As protein: CATSRTGDVETQYF.

This clonotype showed up just a few times. This chain joins TRBV7-9 and TRBJ2-7; perhaps TRBD1 as D (6 bases). Germline loops: CDR1 SEHNR, CDR2 FQNEAQ (reference sequence). Trimming shortened V by 5 bases and J by 0 bases, and 11 bases separated the two germline ends. CDR3 length: 14 amino acids. The CDR3 is CASSSRDTSYEQYF. CDR3 nucleotides: TGTGCCAGCAGCAGTAGGGACACCTCCTACGAGCAGTACTTC.

This clonotype came up a few times. This chain uses TRBV20-1 with TRBJ1-6, with TRBD1 as a possible D gene (5 bases). From germline, CDR1 is DFQATT and CDR2 SNEGSKA (reference sequence). The CDR3 totals 14 residues. The ends were cut back, 6 bases at V and 3 bases at J, with 12 bases in the middle. The CDR3 DNA is TGCAGTGCCCTGACAGTTTACTATAATTCACCCCTCCACTTT. It codes for CSALTVYYNSPLHF.

This clonotype was recorded at least ten times. The J gene is TRBJ1-6, the V gene TRBV7-9, with a tentative D call TRBD1 (5 bases). The CDR3 extends over 15 amino acids. V was cut by 4 bases and J by 16 bases, with 23 bases left in between. Germline V gene lookup returns CDR1 SEHNR and CDR2 FQNEAQ (reference sequence). CDR3 sequence reads: CASSSAPGPRKNLHF. DNA for the CDR3: TGTGCCAGCAGCTCAGCCCCGGGACCTAGAAAAAATCTCCACTTT.

The chain is built from TRBV10-3 and TRBJ1-1; 9 bases agree with TRBD1. In germline, CDR1 is ENHRY, CDR2 SYGVKD. With V trimmed by 4 bases and J by 4 bases, 4 bases remained unmatched. The CDR3 is made up of 14 amino acids. CDR3 sequence reads: CAISALDRGTEAFF. The CDR3 DNA follows: TGTGCCATCAGTGCCTTGGACAGGGGCACTGAAGCTTTCTTT.

Regarding this clonotype: A much larger clone lies one base from this, so it may be a read error. The rearrangement uses TRBV2 and TRBJ1-4; D is unresolved. CDR3 length equals 14 residues. Germline V gives CDR1 SNHLY, CDR2 FYNNEI. The CDR3 coding sequence is TGTGCCAGCAGTCCGACAACAACTAATGGAAAACTGTTTTTT. Its protein is CASSPTTTNGKLFF.

The V and J genes are TRBV20-1 and TRBJ1-1, with D uncertain. Trimming took off 8 bases at V and 6 bases at J, with 22 bases between the two ends. Germline CDR1 DFQATT, CDR2 SNEGSKA (reference sequence). CDR3 length: 14 amino acids. The CDR3 loop reads CSTTGSKARSEAFF. The DNA of the CDR3 is TGCAGTACTACCGGTTCAAAAGCACGGTCTGAAGCTTTCTTT.

V usage is TRBV19 and J usage is TRBJ1-5; tentative D call: TRBD1 (5 bases). The CDR3 consists of 18 residues. V lost 3 bases and J 0 bases, leaving 18 bases between the germline ends. Germline CDR1 and CDR2: LNHDA and SQIVND (reference sequence). The CDR3 region is CASSILTTELYSNQPQHF. The CDR3 DNA sequence: TGTGCCAGTAGTATTTTGACGACAGAGCTTTATAGCAATCAGCCCCAGCATTTT.

Here the CDR3 reads CASSGSAGNYGYTF. The CDR3 nucleotides are TGTGCCAGCAGCGGGTCGGCGGGTAACTATGGCTACACCTTC. The chain couples TRBV7-2 to TRBJ1-2; D is ambiguous. This CDR3 comprises 14 residues. The V end was cut by 5 bases, the J end by 1 base, with 11 bases between. CDR1 and CDR2 (germline): SGHTA, FQGNSA.

This clonotype appeared many times. The chain is built from TRBV24-1 and TRBJ1-1; the match to TRBD1 covers 10 bases. The CDR3 spans 13 residues. V was pared by 7 bases and J by 6 bases, with 4 bases of the junction left unmatched. Germline V gene data show CDR1 as KGHDR and CDR2 as SFDVKD. The CDR3 region has the DNA TGTGCCACCAGGAAGACAGGGGGCTCTGAAGCTTTCTTT. This sequence encodes CATRKTGGSEAFF.